This paragraph reports one T cell receptor (beta chain). Which antigen it targets is not known. Base qualities are missing; no much larger clone stands one base away. These data come from a study of cytomegalovirus exposure and HLA in healthy donors (dated by TCRdb to between 2016 and 2019). About the investigation overall: In an earlier analysis of fewer than 750 of the donors, 276 Gb of sequence data and 90 million to 120 million unique TCR beta sequences from 180 million or so T cells were reported. The study used immunosequencing to profile the T cell repertoires of several hundred subjects and linked those repertoires to cytomegalovirus serostatus. To predict cytomegalovirus infection status, the study brought together high-throughput TCR immunosequencing, statistical association of individual TCRs with disease status, and machine learning. A later genetic analysis used genome-wide SNP genotypes for about 60% of the roughly 670 donors, treating that subset as a discovery cohort. The study aimed to test whether cataloging public T cell receptors could reveal signatures of past pathogen exposure. A later analysis re-analyzed previously published TCR beta repertoires from 666 donors and added high-resolution HLA genotyping to study TCR occurrence patterns. The later analysis used no new phenotypic data to find candidate immune exposures, relying instead on TCR beta sequences and their occurrence across donors. About five DR-DQ haplotypes were treated as single units for association and clustering because of strong linkage in the cohort. Alongside the repertoire data, information on donor age, sex, ethnicity and CMV serostatus was compiled. HLA typing covered class I and class II loci at four-digit resolution. An early release that covered fewer than 750 HLA-typed donors contained approximately 300 gigabases of sequencing data and roughly 84 million unique TCR sequences. All discovery cohort repertoires had been generated on a single sequencing platform. Among around 400 genotyped donors of the cohort, an average of around 240,000 unique TCR beta nucleotide sequences was sequenced per donor, of which 15% to 20% were non-productive. Of the 350 to 400 genotyped donors, over 65% fell in the genetic ancestry cluster associated with self-reported Caucasian donors. Typing coverage varied by locus: about 629-640 donors for A, B, C, DRB1 and DQB1; more than 500 for DQA1; more than 600 for DPA1; 450 to 480 for DPB1. A separate validation cohort of over a hundred different subjects was used in addition to the roughly 670-subject first cohort. To decide whether each TCR beta V gene segment behaved as functional or pseudogenic, an earlier analysis of some 540 of the donors relied on high-throughput TCR beta sequencing. Overall study outcomes, separate from this receptor: A later analysis associated 16,951 TCR beta sequences with specific HLA alleles at a false discovery rate of 0.05. When HLA alleles, especially DR and DQ, strongly co-occurred, TCR associations were difficult to assign to individual alleles. According to a later analysis, parvovirus B19, influenza, CMV and Epstein-Barr virus appeared linked to several top co-occurrence clusters. The classifier was reported to diagnose cytomegalovirus status with high specificity and sensitivity in both the original and validation cohorts. Immune exposure information for the cohort was limited to CMV serostatus. Roughly uniform sequencing depth across donors was assumed in presence/absence analyses, although this assumption may not hold. In a later analysis, TCR association rates were found to vary across HLA loci, with the most associated TCRs seen for DRB1 alleles and the fewest for HLA-C alleles. Because some donors lacked HLA typing at each locus, the association tests relied only on the typed subset. Approximately 18 rarely observed V segments, including chromosome 9 orphons, were excluded from the earlier analysis of approximately 600 of the donors because counts were too low. A further reported finding was that TCR beta sequences accurately predicted the HLA-A and HLA-B alleles for most subjects in the first cohort. Most TCR sequences were seen in very few donors, while some public TCRs were found in many individuals. The cohort was sequenced for TCR beta chains only, and without alpha or paired-chain data the features that could be detected were limited. The study gave a list of under 200 TCR beta chains associated with cytomegalovirus. In vitro tests confirmed that three of the cytomegalovirus-associated TCR beta chains recognize cytomegalovirus antigens. The authors suggested that the approach could potentially be generalized to other disease states and immunological phenotypes. According to a later genetic analysis, donors in an Asian-associated ancestry cluster had fewer N-insertions in productive TCRs than the roughly 670-donor mean. Correlated functional status among segregating V segments might reflect linkage disequilibrium, but an unknown experimental factor could not be ruled out. An association between a missense DCLRE1C variant and V-gene and J-gene trimming of TCR beta chains was found in a later genetic analysis and replicated in an independent cohort. In a later analysis, HLA-associated TCR beta chains showed more clonal expansion and lower generation probabilities than non-associated chains that were equally common. A later analysis found that most CMV-associated TCR beta chains appeared HLA-restricted, with HLA associations seemingly driven largely by CMV exposure. A cluster of highly shared sequence variants was judged likely to represent a technical artifact of the sequencing pipeline. Some IMGT-functional V segments, including TRBV6-2 and TRBV6-3, could not be distinguished by the 87-base-pair reads and were therefore excluded. Broadly in line with IMGT annotations, most TCR beta V segments showed up in productive rearrangements about 87% or about 30% of the time in an earlier analysis of 587 of the donors.

The CDR3 goes from the cysteine to the phenylalanine over 14 residues. Only the CDR3 DNA is retained, 42 bases long and in frame from the first base. The germline V gene provides CDR1 SGHVS and CDR2 FNYEAQ. V is pared back by 5 bases and J by 4 bases, with 15 bases lying between the germline termini. Library creation used the immunoSEQ multiplex PCR assay. The multiplex PCR relied on a mix of 60 forward primers for TCR Vbeta segments and 13 reverse primers for TCR Jbeta segments. The CDR3 region of rearranged TCR beta genes was amplified from genomic DNA by a multiplex PCR assay. The amplified TCR beta libraries were sequenced on the Illumina HiSeq System as 87-base-pair reads. The original methods were these. A later analysis counted 75 million to 100 million unique TCR beta chains across the 666 repertoires, and some 12 million of these chains were shared by at least two donors. Raw reads were error-corrected and collapsed into unique sequences with a nearest-neighbor algorithm that merged closely related sequences to remove PCR and sequencing errors. To assign V, D and J gene segments, CDR3 sequences were aligned to IMGT reference sequences. For a sequence to be retained, a match of at least six nucleotides was required to both a V gene segment and a J gene segment. Rearrangements were classified as productive when the CDR3 lacked stop codons and remained in frame with V and J, and all other rearrangements were classified as non-productive. CDR3 was defined according to IMGT convention as the region running from the second conserved V-encoded cysteine to the conserved J-encoded phenylalanine. In an earlier analysis of more than 550 of the donors, sequences lacking an unambiguous match to a single V gene segment were excluded. In an earlier analysis of 500 to 750 of the donors, V segments were called functional above 56.7% productive rearrangements and were called segregating when the between-donor standard deviation exceeded 5%. To diagnose cytomegalovirus status from the catalog of TCR beta chain sequences, a statistical classification framework was built. V and J gene assignment, in a later analysis, came from comparing TCR nucleotide sequences with IMGT/GENE-DB human TR gene sequences. In a later analysis, CDR3 sequences and most-parsimonious VDJ recombination scenarios were assigned using the TCRdist pipeline. In a later analysis, each TCR beta chain was defined by its CDR3 amino acid sequence together with its V-gene family, and reads lacking a unique V-gene family were excluded. To address suspected cross-contamination and a sequencing artifact, a later analysis removed roughly 640 highly shared, low-generation-probability nucleotide sequences. A later analysis calculated a clonal expansion index for each public chain from normalized within-repertoire ranks of inferred template counts. In a later analysis, generation probabilities were computed with a VDJ recombination model fitted to out-of-frame rearrangements, and the resulting probabilities were checked against IGoR. In a later analysis, TCR-TCR, TCR-HLA and TCR-CMV co-occurrence was scored with hypergeometric tests, and a repertoire-size bias correction was applied to TCR pairs. A later analysis estimated false discovery rates by permuting HLA or CMV assignments 20 times. In a later analysis, co-occurring TCRs were grouped using DBSCAN, and TCRdist sequence similarity was added for clustering within HLA-allele-positive subsets. Co-occurrence clustering excluded repertoires with fewer than 30,000 or more than 120,000 public chains, plus five with anomalous nucleotide sharing. TCRdb carries this immuneACCESS record with in-frame sequences only. Its versions omit some clonotypes, under half of them owing to an unresolved V gene in the studies checked, with the rest unexplained. That table furnishes V, J and clone size, whereas the DNA furnished D and trimming. The table for this sample lists some 95,000 clones; roughly 79% of them were counted only once. 4.5% to 6% of the sample rests with the top ten.

In total, just over 650 healthy bone marrow donors made up the cohort. All cohort members were sampled while nominally healthy, although unrecorded immune exposures were likely present. The donor was CMV seronegative and was included in the group of about 400 seronegative cohort members. A peripheral blood sample was collected from each donor, and TCR beta sequencing was performed on peripheral blood mononuclear cells. Genomic DNA extraction from the blood cell samples was performed with the Qiagen DNeasy Blood Extraction Kit. This TCR derives from a woman aged 40 to 50 in good health and CMV-seronegative. The sample taken for sequencing was PBMCs. The rearrangement combines TRBV7-6 with TRBJ2-7, and perhaps TRBD2 as D gene, on 5 matching bases. The CDR3 here reads CASSPRGLSYEQYF. The DNA sequence reads TGTGCCAGCAGCCCACGCGGACTTAGTTACGAGCAGTACTTC.